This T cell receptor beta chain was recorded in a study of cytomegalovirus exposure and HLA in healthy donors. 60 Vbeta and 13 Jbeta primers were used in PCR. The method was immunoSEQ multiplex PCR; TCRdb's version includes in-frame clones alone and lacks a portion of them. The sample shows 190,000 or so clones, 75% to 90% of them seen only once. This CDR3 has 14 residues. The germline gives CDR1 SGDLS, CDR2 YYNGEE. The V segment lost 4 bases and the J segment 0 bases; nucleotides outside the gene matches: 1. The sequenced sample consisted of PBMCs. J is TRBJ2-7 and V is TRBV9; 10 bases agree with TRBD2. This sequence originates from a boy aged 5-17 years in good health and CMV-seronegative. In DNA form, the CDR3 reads TGTGCCAGCAGCCGACTAGCGGGCTCCTACGAGCAGTACTTC. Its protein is CASSRLAGSYEQYF.